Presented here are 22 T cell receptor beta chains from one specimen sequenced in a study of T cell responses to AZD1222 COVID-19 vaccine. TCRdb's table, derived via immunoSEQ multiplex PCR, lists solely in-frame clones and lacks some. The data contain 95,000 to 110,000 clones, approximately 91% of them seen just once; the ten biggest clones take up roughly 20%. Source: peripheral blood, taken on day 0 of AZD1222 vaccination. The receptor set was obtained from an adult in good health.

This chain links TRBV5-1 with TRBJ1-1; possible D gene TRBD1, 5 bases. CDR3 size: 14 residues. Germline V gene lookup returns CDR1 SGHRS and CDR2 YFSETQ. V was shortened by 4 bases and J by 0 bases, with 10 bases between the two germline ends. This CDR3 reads CASSIDRLNTEAFF. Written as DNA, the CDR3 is TGCGCCAGCAGCATTGACAGATTGAACACTGAAGCTTTCTTT. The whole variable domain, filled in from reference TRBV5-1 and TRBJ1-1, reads KAGVTQTPRYLIKTRGQQVTLSCSPISGHRSVSWYQQTPGQGLQFLFEYFSETQRNKGNFPGRFSGRQFSNSRSEMNVSTLELGDSALYLCASSIDRLNTEAFFGQGTRLTVV.

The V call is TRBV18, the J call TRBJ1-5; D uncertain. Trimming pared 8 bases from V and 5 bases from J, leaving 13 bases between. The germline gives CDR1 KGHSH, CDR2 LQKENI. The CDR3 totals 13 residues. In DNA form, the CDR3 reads TGTGCCAGCGCCCGAGGTAACGATCAGCCCCAGCATTTT. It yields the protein CASARGNDQPQHF.

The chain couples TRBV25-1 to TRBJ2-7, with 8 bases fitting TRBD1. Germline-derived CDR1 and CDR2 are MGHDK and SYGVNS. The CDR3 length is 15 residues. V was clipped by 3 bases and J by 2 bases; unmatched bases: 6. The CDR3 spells CASSDGPGQAYEQYF. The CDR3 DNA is TGTGCCAGCAGTGACGGGCCGGGACAGGCCTACGAGCAGTACTTC.

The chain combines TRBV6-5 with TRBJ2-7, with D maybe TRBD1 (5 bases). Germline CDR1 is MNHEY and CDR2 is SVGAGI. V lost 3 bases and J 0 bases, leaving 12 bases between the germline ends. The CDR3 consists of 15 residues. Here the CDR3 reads CASSYGHRSSYEQYF. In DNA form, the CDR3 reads TGTGCCAGCAGTTATGGACATAGGAGCTCCTACGAGCAGTACTTC.

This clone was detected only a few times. The CDR3 is CASRGTRTPYEQYF. The DNA of the CDR3 is TGTGCCAGCAGGGGTACTCGAACCCCCTACGAGCAGTACTTC. The V gene is TRBV2, the J gene TRBJ2-7, with unresolved D. The CDR3 has 14 residues. From germline, CDR1 is SNHLY and CDR2 FYNNEI. Trimming left V 6 bases short and J 2 bases short, with 14 bases between.

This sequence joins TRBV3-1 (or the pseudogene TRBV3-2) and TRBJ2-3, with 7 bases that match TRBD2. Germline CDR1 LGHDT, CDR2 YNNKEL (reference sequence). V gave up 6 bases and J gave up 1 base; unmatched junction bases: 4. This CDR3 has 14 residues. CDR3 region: CASRARGGTDTQYF. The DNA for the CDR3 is TGTGCCAGCAGAGCCCGGGGGGGCACAGATACGCAGTATTTT.

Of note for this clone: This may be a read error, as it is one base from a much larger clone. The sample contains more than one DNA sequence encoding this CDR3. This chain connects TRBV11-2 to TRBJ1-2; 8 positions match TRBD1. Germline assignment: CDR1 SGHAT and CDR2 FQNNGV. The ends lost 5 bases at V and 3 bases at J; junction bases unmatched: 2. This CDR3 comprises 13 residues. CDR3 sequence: CASSPGQDYGYTF. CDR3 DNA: TGTGCCAGCAGCCCGGGACAGGACTATGGCTACACCTTC.

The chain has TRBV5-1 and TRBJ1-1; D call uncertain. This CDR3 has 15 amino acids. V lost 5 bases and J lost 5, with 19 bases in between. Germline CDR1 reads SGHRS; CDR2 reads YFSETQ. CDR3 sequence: CASSQTSGQATEAFF. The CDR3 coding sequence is TGCGCCAGCAGTCAGACCAGCGGGCAGGCGACTGAAGCTTTCTTT.

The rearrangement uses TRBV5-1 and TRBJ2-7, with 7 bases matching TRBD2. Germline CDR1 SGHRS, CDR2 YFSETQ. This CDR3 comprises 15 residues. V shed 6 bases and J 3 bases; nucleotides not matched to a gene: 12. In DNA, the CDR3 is TGCGCCAGCACCCCTTGGACTAGTGGGGACTACGAGCAGTACTTC. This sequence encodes CASTPWTSGDYEQYF.

The CDR3 bases are TGTGCCAGCAGTGAAACGGGGACAGCTCCGAACACTGAAGCTTTCTTT. It translates to CASSETGTAPNTEAFF. This rearrangement joins TRBV6-1 to TRBJ1-1; 7 nucleotides agree with TRBD1. V gave up 2 bases and J gave up 1 base; unmatched junction bases: 7. This CDR3 spans 16 amino acids. The germline V gene encodes CDR1 MNHNS and CDR2 SASEGT.

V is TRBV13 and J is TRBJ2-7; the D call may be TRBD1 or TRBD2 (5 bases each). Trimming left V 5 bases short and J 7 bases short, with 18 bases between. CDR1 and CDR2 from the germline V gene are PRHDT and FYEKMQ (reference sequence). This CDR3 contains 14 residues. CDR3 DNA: TGTGCCAGCAGCCCAAGACGAGGGGCTGGGGAGCAGTACTTC. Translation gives CASSPRRGAGEQYF.

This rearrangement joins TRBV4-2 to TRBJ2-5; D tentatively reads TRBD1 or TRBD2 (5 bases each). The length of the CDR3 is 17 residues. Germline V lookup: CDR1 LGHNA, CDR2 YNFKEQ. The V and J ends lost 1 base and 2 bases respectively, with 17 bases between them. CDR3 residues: CASSQGDATRPQETQYF. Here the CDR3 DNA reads TGTGCCAGCAGCCAAGGGGACGCCACACGTCCTCAAGAGACCCAGTACTTC.

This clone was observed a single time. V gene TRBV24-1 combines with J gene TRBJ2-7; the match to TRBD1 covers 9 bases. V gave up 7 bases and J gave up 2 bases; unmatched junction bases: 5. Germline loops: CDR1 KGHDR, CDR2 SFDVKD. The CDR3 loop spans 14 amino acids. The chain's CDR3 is CATSRTGDTYEQYF. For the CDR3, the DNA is TGTGCCACCAGCCGGACAGGGGACACCTACGAGCAGTACTTC.

CDR3 nucleotide sequence: TGCGCCAGCAGCTCAGGCGGGGATAACTATGGCTACACCTTC. Translation: CASSSGGDNYGYTF. The chain couples TRBV5-1 to TRBJ1-2; no reliable D call. Trimming took 3 bases from V and 1 from J, leaving 10 bases between them. There are 14 residues in the CDR3. Looked up from germline, CDR1 is SGHRS and CDR2 is YFSETQ.

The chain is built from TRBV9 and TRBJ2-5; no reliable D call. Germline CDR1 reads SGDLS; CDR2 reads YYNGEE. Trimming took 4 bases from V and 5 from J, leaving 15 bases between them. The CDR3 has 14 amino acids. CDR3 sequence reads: CASSSSGQAETQYF. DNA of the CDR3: TGTGCCAGCAGCTCCTCCGGCCAAGCTGAGACCCAGTACTTC.

In DNA, the CDR3 is TGCGCCAGCAGCCAAGATCGGGAGGGAATGAACACTGAAGCTTTCTTT. Residues: CASSQDREGMNTEAFF. The chain has TRBV4-1 and TRBJ1-1; no clear D gene. CDR3 length equals 16 residues. Trimming shortened V by 0 bases and J by 0 bases, and 11 bases separated the two germline ends. Germline lookup yields CDR1 MGHRA and CDR2 YSYEKL.

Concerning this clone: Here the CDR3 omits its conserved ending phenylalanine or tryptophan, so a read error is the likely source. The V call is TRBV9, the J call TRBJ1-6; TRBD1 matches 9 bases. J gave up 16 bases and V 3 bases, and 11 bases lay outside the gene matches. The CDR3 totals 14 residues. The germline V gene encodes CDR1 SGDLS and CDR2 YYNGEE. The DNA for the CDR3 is TGTGCCAGCAGCGATAGTCCGGGACAGGGCCCACTCCACCTT. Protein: CASSDSPGQGPLHL.

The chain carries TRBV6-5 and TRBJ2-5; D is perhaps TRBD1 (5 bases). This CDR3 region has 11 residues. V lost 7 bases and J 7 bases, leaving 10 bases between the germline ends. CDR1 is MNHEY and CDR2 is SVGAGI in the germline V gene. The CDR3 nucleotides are TGTGCCAGCACCCTCCAGGGGACCCAGTACTTC. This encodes CASTLQGTQYF.

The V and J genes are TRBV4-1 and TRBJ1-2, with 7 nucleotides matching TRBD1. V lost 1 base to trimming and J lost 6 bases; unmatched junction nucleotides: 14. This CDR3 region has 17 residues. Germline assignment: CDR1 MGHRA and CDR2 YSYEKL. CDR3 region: CASSQVRIQGFKNGYTF. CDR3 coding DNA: TGCGCCAGCAGCCAAGTAAGGATACAGGGGTTCAAGAATGGCTACACCTTC.

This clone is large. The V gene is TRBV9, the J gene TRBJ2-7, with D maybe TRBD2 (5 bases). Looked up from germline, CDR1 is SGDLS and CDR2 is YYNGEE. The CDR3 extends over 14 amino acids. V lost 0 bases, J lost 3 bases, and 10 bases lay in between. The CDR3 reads CASSVATGNYEQYF. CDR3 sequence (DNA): TGTGCCAGCAGCGTAGCTACGGGGAACTACGAGCAGTACTTC.

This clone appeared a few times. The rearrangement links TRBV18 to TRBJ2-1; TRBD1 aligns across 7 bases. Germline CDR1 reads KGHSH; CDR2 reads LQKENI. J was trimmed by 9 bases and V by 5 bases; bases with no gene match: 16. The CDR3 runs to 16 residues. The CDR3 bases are TGTGCCAGCTCATCAGACAGGGAGTACATTACGACTGAGCAGTTCTTC. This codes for CASSSDREYITTEQFF. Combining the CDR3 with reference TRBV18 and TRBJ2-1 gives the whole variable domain NAGVMQNPRHLVRRRGQEARLRCSPMKGHSHVYWYRQLPEEGLKFMVYLQKENIIDESGMPKERFSAEFPKEGPSILRIQQVVRGDSAAYFCASSSDREYITTEQFFGPGTRLTVL.

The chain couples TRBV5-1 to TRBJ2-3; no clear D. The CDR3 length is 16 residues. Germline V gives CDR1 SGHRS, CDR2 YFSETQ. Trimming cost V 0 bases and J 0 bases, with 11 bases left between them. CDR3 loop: CASSLEPSASTDTQYF. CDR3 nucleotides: TGCGCCAGCAGCTTGGAACCCAGTGCCAGCACAGATACGCAGTATTTT.